This TCR beta chain was recorded in a study of T cells expressing NK-cell markers. Study context: Each TCR beta repertoire originated in sorted T cells that were CD3+CD56+NKG2C+, CD3+CD56+NKG2C- or CD3+CD56-NKG2C+. One of eight sequenced donors was HCMV-seronegative; the other seven were seropositive. Findings and limits, study-wide: It was still unclear whether expanded NKG2C+ T cell clones were HCMV specific. Leadership of the CD3+CD56-NKG2C+ fraction also belonged to these clonotypes in a handful of donors.

Each CDR3 protein gets one entry in TCRdb, which reprocessed the 5' RACE reads and gives no DNA. This sample contains 400,000 to 500,000 distinct CDR3 sequences. Looked up from germline, CDR1 is SGHTA and CDR2 is FQGNSA. This CDR3 contains 13 residues. For this clonotype: Its antigen remains unknown.

The sequencing sample was made of blood T cells: a sorted CD56 or NKG2C T cell subset, CD4+ or CD8+ T cells, or bulk PBMC T cells (not recorded which). The sequence was obtained from a woman aged 18 to 75 in good health. V is TRBV7-2 and J is TRBJ1-1. CDR3 in amino acids: CASSLVLEAEAFF.